A single sample is the source of the 11 T cell receptor beta chains below, sequenced in a study of cytomegalovirus exposure and HLA in healthy donors (dated by TCRdb to about 2017). The library was obtained by the immunoSEQ multiplex PCR assay. Entries here come from immuneACCESS through TCRdb and include only in-frame sequences with V and J called. Some clones fail to appear in such tables; in the studies checked, an unresolved V gene covers under half of the shortfall, and the cause of the remainder is unknown. This sample has roughly 120,000 clones in its table, and around 89% of those were observed once. The ten largest make up 1.5% to 2% of the sample. The sample taken for sequencing was PBMCs. These receptors came from a man between 18 and 29 years old in good health and CMV-seronegative.

V usage is TRBV2 and J usage is TRBJ2-1; D gene uncertain. From germline, CDR1 is SNHLY and CDR2 FYNNEI. Trimming removed 6 bases at V and 4 bases at J, with 4 bases between. The CDR3 runs to 11 residues. CDR3 bases: TGTGCCAGCAGGAGGTACAATGAGCAGTTCTTC. Protein product: CASRRYNEQFF.

This sequence joins TRBV19 and TRBJ1-5; 11 bases match TRBD1. This CDR3 has 18 residues. Germline V gives CDR1 LNHDA, CDR2 SQIVND (reference sequence). V dropped 5 bases and J dropped 1; count of bases not matched to a gene: 10. Here the CDR3 reads CASSPGTGGILSNQPQHF. The CDR3, as DNA: TGTGCCAGTAGTCCTGGGACAGGGGGTATTCTGAGCAATCAGCCCCAGCATTTT. The full variable domain, rest sourced from reference TRBV19 and TRBJ1-5, is DGGITQSPKYLFRKEGQNVTLSCEQNLNHDAMYWYRQDPGQGLRLIYYSQIVNDFQKGDIAEGYSVSREKKESFPLTVTSAQKNPTAFYLCASSPGTGGILSNQPQHFGDGTRLSIL.

The chain is built from TRBV6-6 and TRBJ1-2, with 8 bases identical to TRBD1. The V gene end was trimmed by 2 bases and the J gene end by 5 bases; junction bases not matched to a gene: 7. The germline V gene has CDR1 MNHNY and CDR2 SVGAGI (reference sequence). The CDR3 extends over 15 amino acids. CDR3 coding DNA: TGTGCCAGCAGTTACGCCCAGGGGGCGCAATATGGCTACACCTTC. This sequence encodes CASSYAQGAQYGYTF.

The V call is TRBV15, the J call TRBJ1-3; D uncertain. V was trimmed by 0 bases and J by 0 bases, leaving 12 bases between them. CDR3 length: 17 residues. Germline values: CDR1 LNHNV, CDR2 YYDKDF (reference sequence). DNA of the CDR3: TGTGCCACCAGCAGAGATTCCACAGATGGCTCTGGAAACACCATATATTTT. The encoded protein is CATSRDSTDGSGNTIYF.

Regarding this clone: A junction end diverges from the germline sequence, so it may reflect a read error. The chain couples TRBV20-1 to TRBJ1-1; D is ambiguous. Germline V lookup: CDR1 DFQATT, CDR2 SNEGSKA (reference sequence). This CDR3 comprises 11 residues. This chain's CDR3 is CSARGGSEAFF. CDR3 sequence (DNA): TGCAGTGCCAGAGGCGGGTCTGAAGCTTTCTTT.

The chain recombines TRBV5-1 with TRBJ1-1, with 7 bases aligning to TRBD1. Germline CDR1 is SGHRS and CDR2 is YFSETQ. V was clipped by 4 bases and J by 4 bases; unmatched bases: 10. The CDR3 contains 15 residues. CDR3 sequence: CASSPQWGQSTEAFF. CDR3 bases: TGCGCCAGCAGCCCTCAGTGGGGACAGAGCACTGAAGCTTTCTTT.

The chain recombines TRBV6-6 with TRBJ1-1; D remains ambiguous. Deletions cut 5 bases from V and 1 base from J, with 11 bases between. Germline V gene lookup returns CDR1 MNHNY and CDR2 SVGAGI (reference sequence). This CDR3 has 14 residues. CDR3 loop: CASSRLTGNTEAFF. Here the CDR3 DNA reads TGTGCCAGCAGTCGCCTCACGGGGAACACTGAAGCTTTCTTT.

This sequence joins TRBV6-1 and TRBJ2-5; 7 bases agree with TRBD2. The CDR3 is 12 residues long. The germline gives CDR1 MNHNS, CDR2 SASEGT. The junction had 4 bases not matched to a gene; V was cut back by 9 bases and J by 3 bases. CDR3 nucleotides: TGTGCCAGTAGACTAGCAGAAGAGACCCAGTACTTC. Its translation: CASRLAEETQYF.

This clone appeared a single time. V and J are TRBV5-4 and TRBJ2-5; D gene ambiguous. Germline-derived CDR1 and CDR2 are SGHNT and YYREEE (reference sequence). The ends were cut back, 3 bases at V and 5 bases at J, with 20 bases in the middle. There are 16 residues in the CDR3. The CDR3 spells CASSSSFEIIGETQYF. CDR3 in DNA: TGTGCCAGCAGCTCTTCGTTCGAGATTATCGGGGAGACCCAGTACTTC.

The chain recombines TRBV9 with TRBJ1-1; 8 positions match TRBD1. Germline assignment: CDR1 SGDLS and CDR2 YYNGEE. The CDR3 has 16 amino acids. Trimming removed 0 bases from V and 5 bases from J; junction bases left unmatched: 9. CDR3 sequence (DNA): TGTGCCAGCAGCGTAGGGGGGACAGGTCTGGGTACTGAAGCTTTCTTT. It specifies CASSVGGTGLGTEAFF.

V is TRBV6-1 and J is TRBJ1-5; D is unresolved. CDR3 length equals 14 residues. Trimming cost V 2 bases and J 7 bases, with 12 bases left between them. Germline V gives CDR1 MNHNS, CDR2 SASEGT. Written as DNA, the CDR3 is TGTGCCAGCAGTGAATCGCCAGGTTTACAGCCCCAGCATTTT. This gives the protein CASSESPGLQPQHF.